This T cell receptor (beta chain) emerged from a study of response to subunit inactivated influenza vaccine. In TCRdb, the RT-PCR reads were re-called with MiXCR into one record per CDR3 protein. The repertoire includes 700,000 to 900,000 distinct CDR3 sequences, about 20% of them detected once, and roughly 10% sits in the top ten. At least ten counts were recorded for this clonotype. This specimen was PBMCs from blood, taken approximately 5 days after vaccination. This TCR derives from a man aged 45-65 years who received an inactivated influenza vaccine.

The CDR3 nucleotides read TGTGCCAGCGGGACCCAGGGTACCTATGGCTACACCTTC. Amino acid sequence: CASGTQGTYGYTF. The J gene is TRBJ1-2, the V gene TRBV6-1; tentative D call: TRBD1 (5 bases). V lost 8 bases, J lost 4 bases, and 14 bases lay in between. The CDR3 covers 13 residues. The germline V gene encodes CDR1 MNHNS and CDR2 SASEGT.